The 18 T cell receptor beta chains reported below all come from one sample, sequenced in a study of shared clonotypes between healthy human individuals. TCRdb keeps only in-frame clones here, not all; method: immunoSEQ multiplex PCR. The data hold about 1.1 million clones, with more than 75% observed a single time. Sequencing was carried out using memory CD4+ T cells from PBMCs. Subset described: CD45RA-negative fraction. These receptors all stem from a man aged 18-30 years in good health. Some clones in this sample may be carry-over from other donors' samples.

The chain is built from TRBV10-2 and TRBJ1-1, with D unresolved. This CDR3 has 11 residues. Germline V lookup: CDR1 WSHSY, CDR2 SAAADI. With 6 bases removed from V and 1 base from J, the gap between germline ends came to 3 bases. The chain's CDR3 is CASSWNTEAFF. In DNA, the CDR3 is TGCGCCAGCAGCTGGAACACTGAAGCTTTCTTT.

The chain links TRBV30 to TRBJ1-2; possibly TRBD1 for D (6 bases). This CDR3 has 14 amino acids. Germline CDR1 reads GTSNPN; CDR2 reads SVGIG (reference sequence). Trimming stripped 4 bases from V and 5 bases from J, with 17 bases between. CDR3 coding DNA: TGTGCCTGGAAGCGACAGGAATCCCCTTATGGCTACACCTTC. This gives the protein CAWKRQESPYGYTF. Full variable domain (rest looked up from reference TRBV30 and TRBJ1-2): SQTIHQWPATLVQPVGSPLSLECTVEGTSNPNLYWYRQAAGRGLQLLFYSVGIGQISSEVPQNLSASRPQDRQFILSSKKLLLSDSGFYLCAWKRQESPYGYTFGSGTRLTVV.

The CDR3 DNA sequence: TGTGCCACCTCCTCGGAAGGGACTTACTACAATGAGCAGTTCTTC. Translating gives CATSSEGTYYNEQFF. The J gene is TRBJ2-1, the V gene TRBV2, with a weak D call TRBD2 (6 bases). The CDR3 is made up of 15 amino acids. V shed 10 bases and J shed 3 bases, with 19 bases lying between them. Germline assignment: CDR1 SNHLY and CDR2 FYNNEI. Full variable domain (missing parts from reference TRBV2 and TRBJ2-1): EPEVTQTPSHQVTQMGQEVILRCVPISNHLYFYWYRQILGQKVEFLVSFYNNEISEKSEIFDDQFSVERPDGSNFTLKIRSTKLEDSAMYFCATSSEGTYYNEQFFGPGTRLTVL.

J is TRBJ2-2 and V is TRBV6-1; the D is unclear. V gave up 0 bases and J gave up 1 base, with 9 bases separating them. CDR1 and CDR2 (germline): MNHNS, SASEGT. The CDR3 length is 16 residues. The DNA of the CDR3 is TGTGCCAGCAGTGAAGCAGGCAGCCTGAACACCGGGGAGCTGTTTTTT. This sequence encodes CASSEAGSLNTGELFF.

V and J are TRBV5-8 and TRBJ1-5; D remains unclear. Trimming cost V 4 bases and J 6 bases, with 14 bases left between them. Germline loops: CDR1 SGHTS, CDR2 YDEGEE. This CDR3 is built from 14 residues. The DNA for the CDR3 is TGTGCCAGCAGCGTTAAGCCGGGGAGTCAGCCCCAGCATTTT. Protein: CASSVKPGSQPQHF.

Details on this clone: As the CDR3 is not closed by the conserved phenylalanine or tryptophan, this likely results from a read error. This rearrangement joins TRBV6-4 to TRBJ2-2; unclear D gene. Germline V CDR1 and CDR2: MRHNA, SNTAGT. The V end was cut by 0 bases, the J end by 2 bases, with 10 bases between. The CDR3 is 16 residues long. CDR3 in amino acids: CASSDSAESNTGELFL. The CDR3 bases are TGTGCCAGCAGTGACTCGGCGGAGTCCAACACCGGGGAGCTGTTTCTT.

This chain links TRBV5-1 with TRBJ1-1, with a possible D match to TRBD1 (6 bases). CDR1 and CDR2 from the germline V gene are SGHRS and YFSETQ. The CDR3 totals 13 residues. V lost 7 bases, J lost 5 bases, and 15 bases lay in between. The CDR3 loop reads CASHREGRTEAFF. The CDR3 DNA reads TGCGCCAGCCACAGGGAAGGGAGGACTGAAGCTTTCTTT.

This sequence joins TRBV15 and TRBJ2-1, with TRBD2 matching over 12 bases. The trim removed 2 bases at V and 1 base at J, leaving 9 bases unmatched. The CDR3 loop spans 19 amino acids. Germline CDR1 LNHNV, CDR2 YYDKDF (reference sequence). This chain's CDR3 is CATSRRVLAGGRSYNEQFF. The CDR3 DNA reads as TGTGCCACCAGCAGAAGGGTCCTAGCGGGAGGGAGGTCCTACAATGAGCAGTTCTTC.

This rearrangement joins TRBV9 to TRBJ1-2; 9 bases match TRBD1. Germline V CDR1 and CDR2: SGDLS, YYNGEE. CDR3 length: 15 residues. The V and J ends lost 7 bases and 5 bases, in that order; junction bases with no gene match: 12. The CDR3 sequence: CASSGQGLASYGYTF. The DNA of the CDR3 is TGTGCCAGCTCAGGACAGGGGCTAGCTTCTTATGGCTACACCTTC.

The chain employs TRBV5-1 and TRBJ1-3, with D unclear. The germline CDR1 and CDR2 sequences are SGHRS and YFSETQ. Trimming shortened V by 4 bases and J by 0 bases, and 14 bases separated the two germline ends. This CDR3 spans 16 amino acids. The CDR3 region has the DNA TGCGCCAGCAGCCCCGGGCCGACGAGCTCTGGAAACACCATATATTTT. It specifies CASSPGPTSSGNTIYF.

The genes are TRBV7-6 and TRBJ2-5, with unresolved D. V lost 2 bases to trimming and J lost 1 base, with 11 bases between them. CDR1 is SGHVS and CDR2 is FNYEAQ in the germline V gene. This CDR3 region has 15 residues. CDR3 protein: CASSLFTSPQETQYF. CDR3 bases: TGTGCCAGCAGCTTATTCACCAGCCCCCAAGAGACCCAGTACTTC. The whole variable domain, filled in from reference TRBV7-6 and TRBJ2-5, reads GAGVSQSPRYKVTKRGQDVALRCDPISGHVSLYWYRQALGQGPEFLTYFNYEAQQDKSGLPNDRFSAERPEGSISTLTIQRTEQRDSAMYRCASSLFTSPQETQYFGPGTRLLVL.

The chain is built from TRBV6-6 and TRBJ2-1; D is ambiguous. Germline assignment: CDR1 MNHNY and CDR2 SVGAGI (reference sequence). V shed 4 bases and J shed 8 bases, with 6 bases lying between them. CDR3 length: 11 residues. In DNA form, the CDR3 reads TGTGCCAGCAGTTCTTATGATGAGCAGTTCTTC. It is translated as CASSSYDEQFF.

Comment on this clone: Additional DNA sequences in this sample encode the identical CDR3. The J gene is TRBJ1-1, the V gene TRBV11-2; D is uncertain. V was trimmed by 2 bases and J by 0 bases, leaving 4 bases between them. CDR1 SGHAT and CDR2 FQNNGV come from the germline V gene. The CDR3 has 13 residues. The CDR3 DNA is TGTGCCAGCAGCTTAACGGTGAACACTGAAGCTTTCTTT. This codes for CASSLTVNTEAFF.

This clone was seen a single time. The rearrangement uses TRBV28 and TRBJ2-7, with D unresolved. The V and J ends lost 5 bases and 7 bases respectively, with 12 bases between them. There are 12 residues in the CDR3. In germline, CDR1 is MDHEN, CDR2 SYDVKM. As DNA, the CDR3 is TGTGCCAGCAGTCAAACGCGACGGGAGCAGTACTTC. It codes for CASSQTRREQYF.

This clone was detected only once. V is TRBV27 and J is TRBJ2-3, with D maybe TRBD2 (5 bases). The germline CDR1 and CDR2 sequences are MNHEY and SMNVEV (reference sequence). The CDR3 covers 14 residues. The germline V and J ends were trimmed by 3 bases and 4 bases, with 11 bases remaining between them. CDR3 coding DNA: TGTGCCAGCAGTTTCGGTCCGCGGGCAGATACGCAGTATTTT. This encodes CASSFGPRADTQYF.

The V gene is TRBV14, the J gene TRBJ2-5, with D perhaps TRBD1 (6 bases). V was shortened by 3 bases and J by 1 base, with 12 bases between the two germline ends. The CDR3 covers 15 residues. CDR1 is SGHDN and CDR2 is FVKESK in the germline V gene. The CDR3 nucleotides are TGTGCCAGCAGCCAGGTGGGACAAACCCAAGAGACCCAGTACTTC. This encodes CASSQVGQTQETQYF. Looking up the rest from reference TRBV14 and TRBJ2-5 gives the full variable domain: EAGVTQFPSHSVIEKGQTVTLRCDPISGHDNLYWYRRVMGKEIKFLLHFVKESKQDESGMPNNRFLAERTGGTYSTLKVQPAELEDSGVYFCASSQVGQTQETQYFGPGTRLLVL.

V usage is TRBV11-3 and J usage is TRBJ2-1; a weak D match, TRBD1 (5 bases). There are 15 residues in the CDR3. CDR1 and CDR2 from the germline V gene are SGHNT and YENEEA. The germline V and J ends were trimmed by 5 bases and 6 bases, with 17 bases remaining between them. The CDR3 DNA reads as TGTGCCAGCAGCCCTAGGGGCGGTAGGGTCAATGAGCAGTTCTTC. It translates to CASSPRGGRVNEQFF.

The chain has TRBV5-1 and TRBJ1-2, with D hard to call. Trimming took off 0 bases at V and 5 bases at J, with 11 bases between the two ends. The CDR3 contains 14 residues. Germline CDR1 SGHRS, CDR2 YFSETQ. In DNA, the CDR3 is TGCGCCAGCAGCTTGGGGGCGAGCGGGTATGGCTACACCTTC. Amino acids: CASSLGASGYGYTF.